What follows are 11 T cell receptor beta chains derived from one specimen sequenced in a study of early T cells in non-severe SARS-CoV-2 infection. TCRdb re-analysed the 5' RACE reads in MiXCR, keeping a single row per CDR3 protein. The sample gives 37,000 or so distinct CDR3 sequences, approximately 6% of which show up once; roughly 4.9% is in the top ten. Sequencing used whole blood. The receptors stem from an adult who was a healthcare worker with PCR-confirmed SARS-CoV-2 infection or an uninfected control (not recorded which).

This clonotype was picked up many times. The chain carries TRBV2 and TRBJ2-5; unclear D gene. The CDR3 has 12 residues. Germline CDR1 SNHLY, CDR2 FYNNEI. V lost 8 bases and J lost 1, with 8 bases in between. CDR3 residues: CASDRAQETQYF. CDR3 nucleotide sequence: TGTGCCAGCGACCGGGCCCAAGAGACCCAGTACTTC. The full variable domain, completed using reference TRBV2 and TRBJ2-5, is EPEVTQTPSHQVTQMGQEVILRCVPISNHLYFYWYRQILGQKVEFLVSFYNNEISEKSEIFDDQFSVERPDGSNFTLKIRSTKLEDSAMYFCASDRAQETQYFGPGTRLLVL.

This clonotype has at least ten counts. The chain has TRBV11-2 and TRBJ2-7; D tentatively reads TRBD1 or TRBD2 (5 bases each). Trimming cost V 1 base and J 4 bases, with 17 bases left between them. The CDR3 covers 16 residues. Germline V CDR1 and CDR2: SGHAT, FQNNGV. DNA of the CDR3: TGTGCCAGCAGCTTAGCCCGGGACCAAGCTATATACGAGCAGTACTTC. It yields the protein CASSLARDQAIYEQYF.

This clonotype was picked up many times. V is TRBV7-8 and J is TRBJ2-6; no clear D gene. V was trimmed by 3 bases and J by 5 bases, leaving 2 bases between them. CDR3 length equals 12 residues. In germline, CDR1 is SGHVS, CDR2 FQNEAQ. Here the CDR3 reads CASSFWANVLTF. The CDR3 coding sequence is TGTGCCAGCAGCTTCTGGGCCAACGTCCTGACTTTC.

This clonotype came up many times. V and J are TRBV21-1 and TRBJ2-3; the table's TRBD1 call for D was not verified on the DNA. TRBV21-1 is assigned pseudogene status. The CDR3 consists of 15 residues. CDR3 sequence (DNA): TGTGCCAGCAGAGGGACAGGGGTGCACACAGATACGCAGTATTTT. This gives the protein CASRGTGVHTDTQYF.

This clonotype has a count of ten or more. The chain has TRBV6-5 and TRBJ2-3; D may be TRBD2 (5 bases). Trimming took 8 bases from V and 1 from J, leaving 13 bases between them. CDR1 and CDR2 from the germline V gene are MNHEY and SVGAGI. The CDR3 runs to 14 residues. This chain's CDR3 is CASAIGRGTDTQYF. In DNA form, the CDR3 reads TGTGCCAGCGCAATAGGGCGGGGCACAGATACGCAGTATTTT.

In its sample, this clonotype was seen many times. V usage is TRBV7-9 and J usage is TRBJ2-3, with a weak D call TRBD2 (5 bases). CDR1 is SEHNR, CDR2 FQNEAQ, per germline (reference sequence). The CDR3 spans 16 residues. With 2 bases removed from V and 6 bases from J, the gap between germline ends came to 18 bases. CDR3 in amino acids: CASSLISAVDGDTQYF. Written as DNA, the CDR3 is TGTGCCAGCAGCTTAATTAGCGCGGTGGACGGCGATACGCAGTATTTT. Together with reference TRBV7-9 and TRBJ2-3, the CDR3 gives the full variable domain: DTGVSQNPRHKITKRGQNVTFRCDPISEHNRLYWYRQTLGQGPEFLTYFQNEAQLEKSRLLSDRFSAERPKGSFSTLEIQRTEQGDSAMYLCASSLISAVDGDTQYFGPGTRLTVL.

The chain uses TRBV5-4 and TRBJ2-5; no clear D gene. V lost 4 bases, J lost 4 bases, and 5 bases lay in between. The CDR3 extends over 11 amino acids. The germline V gene has CDR1 SGHNT and CDR2 YYREEE (reference sequence). CDR3 coding DNA: TGTGCCAGCAGCAATCGAGAGACCCAGTACTTC. Protein sequence: CASSNRETQYF.

This clonotype was seen repeatedly, ten times or more. The rearrangement uses TRBV11-2 and TRBJ2-2; 7 bases agree with TRBD2. With 6 bases clipped from V and 4 bases from J, the junction kept 5 bases outside the gene matches. Germline CDR1 SGHAT, CDR2 FQNNGV. This CDR3 spans 14 amino acids. CDR3: CASSGTTGTGELFF. The DNA for the CDR3 is TGTGCCAGCAGTGGGACTACCGGCACCGGGGAGCTGTTTTTT.

This clonotype showed up just a few times. CDR3 in DNA: TGTGCCAGCAGCCTGCGGGCTAGCGGGAGTAATGAGCAGTTCTTC. It specifies CASSLRASGSNEQFF. The V and J genes are TRBV3-1 and TRBJ2-1, with 10 positions matching TRBD2. Germline CDR1 is LGHDT and CDR2 is YNNKEL (reference sequence). The V segment lost 4 bases and the J segment 7 bases; nucleotides outside the gene matches: 7. This CDR3 contains 15 residues.

The table lists this clonotype with a few counts. The rearrangement links TRBV7-9 to TRBJ2-7, with 10 bases identical to TRBD1. V trimming: 4 bases; J trimming: 6 bases; junction bases outside the gene matches: 9. This CDR3 spans 15 amino acids. Germline CDR1 reads SEHNR; CDR2 reads FQNEAQ (reference sequence). CDR3 sequence reads: CASSSKGGTGVEQYF. The CDR3 coding sequence is TGTGCCAGCAGCTCGAAAGGAGGGACAGGGGTCGAGCAGTACTTC.

This clonotype came up a few times. The genes are TRBV2 and TRBJ1-1, with D unclear. Trimming stripped 2 bases from V and 0 bases from J, with 13 bases between. The CDR3 consists of 16 residues. Germline CDR1 and CDR2: SNHLY and FYNNEI. In DNA form, the CDR3 reads TGTGCCAGCAGTGAATGGCCGCCATCCATGAACACTGAAGCTTTCTTT. It is translated as CASSEWPPSMNTEAFF.